The 15 T cell receptor beta chains listed next were all sequenced from one sample in a study of CD8 T cells in Susac syndrome. Reverse transcription used about 0.45 to 1 ug RNA and random hexamers. TCRdb called the immunoSEQ multiplex PCR reads again in MiXCR, with one record for every CDR3 protein. The sample comprises under 200,000 distinct CDR3 sequences, 95% of which are singletons, and about 0.095% rests with the top ten. Sequenced: CD4+ T cells from PBMCs. These receptor sequences come from a human donor in good health.

The J gene is TRBJ2-3, the V gene TRBV5-4, with no clear D. Germline loops: CDR1 SGHNT, CDR2 YYREEE (reference sequence). V gave up 0 bases and J gave up 0 bases, with 8 bases separating them. CDR3 size: 15 residues. The CDR3 DNA follows: TGTGCCAGCAGCTTGGCCGTGACTAGCACAGATACGCAGTATTTT. This sequence encodes CASSLAVTSTDTQYF.

This chain links TRBV24-1 with TRBJ2-1; tentatively, D is TRBD2 (6 bases). This CDR3 spans 15 amino acids. Germline lookup yields CDR1 KGHDR and CDR2 SFDVKD. Deletions cut 9 bases from V and 3 bases from J, with 17 bases between. In nucleotides, the CDR3 is TGTGCCACCTCGCCTCCGGCGGGGTACTACAATGAGCAGTTCTTC. It is translated as CATSPPAGYYNEQFF.

The chain joins TRBV3-1 to TRBJ2-1, with 8 bases matching TRBD1. The CDR3 extends over 14 amino acids. V lost 1 base and J lost 9; bases outside the gene matches: 5. CDR1 is LGHDT, CDR2 YNNKEL, per germline (reference sequence). This CDR3 reads CASSQVNRGTEQFF. The CDR3 DNA reads as TGTGCCAGCAGCCAAGTGAACAGGGGGACTGAGCAGTTCTTC.

The chain recombines TRBV9 with TRBJ2-2, with 8 bases matching TRBD1. The CDR3 is made up of 15 amino acids. With 6 bases clipped from V and 4 bases from J, the junction kept 8 bases outside the gene matches. Germline V gives CDR1 SGDLS, CDR2 YYNGEE. For the CDR3, the DNA is TGTGCCAGCACCCGACAGGGGATGTCCACCGGGGAGCTGTTTTTT. Protein sequence: CASTRQGMSTGELFF.

The chain recombines TRBV10-3 with TRBJ2-3, with TRBD2 identical over 14 bases. Germline CDR1 ENHRY, CDR2 SYGVKD. This CDR3 has 15 residues. V was pared by 4 bases and J by 7 bases, with 4 bases of the junction left unmatched. The CDR3 spells CAISGLAGGPYTQYF. In DNA, the CDR3 is TGTGCCATCAGTGGACTAGCGGGAGGGCCGTATACGCAGTATTTT.

This chain links TRBV3-1 with TRBJ1-1; unclear D gene. Germline-derived CDR1 and CDR2 are LGHDT and YNNKEL (reference sequence). Trimming left V 3 bases short and J 0 bases short, with 5 bases between. The CDR3 covers 13 residues. CDR3 sequence: CASSHTVNTEAFF. CDR3 DNA sequence: TGTGCCAGCAGCCATACGGTGAACACTGAAGCTTTCTTT.

The chain joins TRBV3-1 to TRBJ2-3; a possible D gene is TRBD2 (5 bases). CDR3 size: 14 residues. The V gene lost 4 bases and the J gene lost 1 base, with 9 bases spanning the gap. Per the germline V gene, CDR1 is LGHDT and CDR2 is YNNKEL (reference sequence). The CDR3 reads CASSPVEGTDTQYF. In DNA form, the CDR3 reads TGTGCCAGCAGCCCCGTGGAGGGCACAGATACGCAGTATTTT.

This clonotype showed up just once. V usage is TRBV20-1 and J usage is TRBJ2-3; TRBD1 matches at 11 bases. Trimming at V came to 0 bases and at J to 7 bases, leaving 6 bases not matched to a gene. The CDR3 extends over 15 amino acids. CDR1 and CDR2 (germline): DFQATT, SNEGSKA (reference sequence). The CDR3 DNA reads TGCAGTGCTAGAGATAGGACAGGGGGCCCTAATACGCAGTATTTT. Amino acids: CSARDRTGGPNTQYF.

The chain employs TRBV15 and TRBJ2-1, with a possible D match to TRBD1 (5 bases). The V gene lost 4 bases and the J gene lost 0 bases, with 13 bases spanning the gap. The germline V gene encodes CDR1 LNHNV and CDR2 YYDKDF (reference sequence). This CDR3 has 16 residues. CDR3 residues: CATSTLDTTSYNEQFF. The CDR3 nucleotides are TGTGCCACCAGCACTCTGGACACGACCTCCTACAATGAGCAGTTCTTC.

The CDR3 DNA is TGCGCCAGCAGCTTGGGACCGCTGGGGGACTATGGCTACACCTTC. Residues: CASSLGPLGDYGYTF. V is TRBV5-1 and J is TRBJ1-2; D may be TRBD1 (5 bases). The CDR3 contains 15 residues. Trimming stripped 0 bases from V and 3 bases from J, with 12 bases between. Per germline, CDR1 SGHRS and CDR2 YFSETQ.

This rearrangement joins TRBV29-1 to TRBJ2-7, with D possibly TRBD1 on 6 matching bases. With 7 bases removed from V and 2 bases from J, the gap between germline ends came to 15 bases. This CDR3 spans 13 amino acids. Per germline, CDR1 SQVTM and CDR2 ANQGSEA. CDR3 residues: CSALGQGTYEQYF. DNA for the CDR3: TGCAGCGCCCTGGGTCAGGGGACCTACGAGCAGTACTTC.

V gene TRBV4-3 combines with J gene TRBJ1-5, with D possibly TRBD1 on 6 matching bases. V lost 1 base to trimming and J lost 5 bases, with 9 bases between them. This CDR3 spans 14 amino acids. CDR1 is LGHNA and CDR2 is YSLEER in the germline V gene. CDR3: CASSQGRGDQPQHF. The CDR3 DNA is TGCGCCAGCAGCCAAGGCAGGGGTGATCAGCCCCAGCATTTT.

This clonotype has more than one count but fewer than ten. The chain couples TRBV19 to TRBJ2-5; D is ambiguous. Per germline, CDR1 LNHDA and CDR2 SQIVND (reference sequence). Deletions cut 1 base from V and 5 bases from J, with 2 bases between. The CDR3 totals 11 residues. CDR3 sequence reads: CASSIAETQYF. CDR3 bases: TGTGCCAGTAGTATAGCCGAGACCCAGTACTTC.

This clonotype was seen a few times. This chain joins TRBV6-5 and TRBJ1-1, with no clear D. With 5 bases removed from V and 1 base from J, the gap between germline ends came to 5 bases. The CDR3 runs to 12 residues. Germline-derived CDR1 and CDR2 are MNHEY and SVGAGI. For the CDR3, the DNA is TGTGCCAGCAGTCGTCGGAACACTGAAGCTTTCTTT. Translation gives CASSRRNTEAFF.

This rearrangement joins TRBV3-1 to TRBJ2-1; TRBD2 matches 9 bases. V lost 4 bases and J lost 9; bases outside the gene matches: 10. Germline V lookup: CDR1 LGHDT, CDR2 YNNKEL (reference sequence). The CDR3 has 15 amino acids. In DNA, the CDR3 is TGTGCCAGCAGCCCTCAAGGACTAGCGCTACTTGAGCAGTTCTTC. Translated, it gives CASSPQGLALLEQFF.